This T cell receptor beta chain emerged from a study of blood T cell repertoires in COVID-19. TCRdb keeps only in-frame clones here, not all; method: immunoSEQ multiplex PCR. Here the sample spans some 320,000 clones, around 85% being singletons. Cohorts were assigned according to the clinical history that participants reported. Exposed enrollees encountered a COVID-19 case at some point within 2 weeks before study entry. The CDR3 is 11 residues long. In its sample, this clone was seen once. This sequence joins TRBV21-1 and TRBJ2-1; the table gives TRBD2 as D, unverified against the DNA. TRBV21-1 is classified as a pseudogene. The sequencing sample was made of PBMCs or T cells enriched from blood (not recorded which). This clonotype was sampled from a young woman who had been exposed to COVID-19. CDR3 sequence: CASFSRDEQFF. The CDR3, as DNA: TGTGCCAGCTTTAGCCGGGATGAGCAGTTCTTC.